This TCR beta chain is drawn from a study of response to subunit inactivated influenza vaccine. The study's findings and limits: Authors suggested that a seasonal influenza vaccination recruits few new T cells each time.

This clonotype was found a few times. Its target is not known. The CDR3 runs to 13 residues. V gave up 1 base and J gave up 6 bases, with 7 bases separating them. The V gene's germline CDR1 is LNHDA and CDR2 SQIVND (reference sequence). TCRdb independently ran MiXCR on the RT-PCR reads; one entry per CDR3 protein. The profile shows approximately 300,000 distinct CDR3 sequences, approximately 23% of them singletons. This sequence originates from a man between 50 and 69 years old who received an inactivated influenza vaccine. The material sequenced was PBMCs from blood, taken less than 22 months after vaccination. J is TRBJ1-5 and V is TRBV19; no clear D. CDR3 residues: CASSIVPAQPQHF. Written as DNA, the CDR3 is TGTGCCAGTAGTATAGTACCCGCTCAGCCCCAGCATTTT.